Each of the 25 T cell receptor beta chains below was sequenced from the same sample in a study of T cells after yellow fever vaccination. TCRdb reprocessed the 5' RACE reads with MiXCR, giving one entry per CDR3 protein. The repertoire has about 240,000 distinct CDR3 sequences, less than 9% of them found once; the top ten carry 0.65% to 0.9%. Sequencing was performed on CD4+ T cells sorted from PBMCs, taken 15 days after the yellow fever booster vaccination. The receptor set was obtained from a man aged 25 to 40 who received the YFV17D yellow fever vaccine.

The J gene is TRBJ2-7, the V gene TRBV29-1, with D perhaps TRBD2 (5 bases). Germline CDR1 is SQVTM and CDR2 is ANQGSEA. The CDR3 consists of 11 residues. Trimming took 4 bases from V and 7 from J, leaving 11 bases between them. The CDR3 is CSVGQRDEQYF. The CDR3 DNA is TGCAGCGTTGGTCAGAGGGATGAGCAGTACTTC.

This clonotype was seen a few times. The V and J genes are TRBV9 and TRBJ2-1; 15 nucleotides match TRBD2. In germline, CDR1 is SGDLS, CDR2 YYNGEE. The CDR3 length is 17 residues. V lost 6 bases, J lost 8 bases, and 12 bases stayed unmatched. The CDR3 sequence is CASTPRTSGRAIDEQFF. The DNA for the CDR3 is TGTGCCAGCACCCCCCGGACTAGCGGGAGGGCCATCGATGAGCAGTTCTTC.

This clonotype showed up many times. This chain links TRBV11-2 with TRBJ1-1, with a possible D match to TRBD1 (6 bases). CDR3 length: 13 amino acids. From germline, CDR1 is SGHAT and CDR2 FQNNGV. Trimming cost V 4 bases and J 1 base, with 7 bases left between them. The CDR3 is CASSWTANTEAFF. CDR3 DNA sequence: TGTGCCAGCAGCTGGACAGCGAACACTGAAGCTTTCTTT.

This clonotype showed up many times. V gene TRBV2 combines with J gene TRBJ2-3; 8 bases align to TRBD2. The CDR3 sequence is 12 residues long. V was clipped by 8 bases and J by 4 bases; unmatched bases: 2. From germline, CDR1 is SNHLY and CDR2 FYNNEI. Here the CDR3 reads CASGGLADTQYF. Written as DNA, the CDR3 is TGTGCCAGCGGGGGACTAGCAGATACGCAGTATTTT.

This clonotype has only a few counts. This chain connects TRBV6-1 to TRBJ1-4; perhaps TRBD1 as D (6 bases). This CDR3 contains 15 residues. The germline V gene encodes CDR1 MNHNS and CDR2 SASEGT. V was pared by 6 bases and J by 4 bases, with 15 bases between. Here the CDR3 reads CASSRGAALNEKLFF. The CDR3 coding sequence is TGTGCCAGCAGCCGGGGGGCGGCGCTTAATGAAAAACTGTTTTTT.

V and J are TRBV20-1 and TRBJ2-3, with 7 bases aligning to TRBD2. V was pared by 1 base and J by 8 bases, with 3 bases of the junction left unmatched. CDR3 length: 12 amino acids. Germline V gene lookup returns CDR1 DFQATT and CDR2 SNEGSKA (reference sequence). CDR3 region: CSARGEGRTQYF. CDR3 bases: TGCAGTGCTAGAGGGGAGGGGCGTACGCAGTATTTT.

The table lists this clonotype with a count of one. The rearrangement links TRBV4-2 to TRBJ2-1; 8 nucleotides agree with TRBD2. Germline trimming cut 3 bases from V and 6 bases from J; bases unmatched to any gene: 7. Germline-derived CDR1 and CDR2 are LGHNA and YNFKEQ. This CDR3 region has 15 residues. CDR3 in DNA: TGTGCCAGCAGCCAGACGCCCGGGACTAGCAATGAGCAGTTCTTC. Amino acids: CASSQTPGTSNEQFF.

The chain employs TRBV4-2 and TRBJ2-1; a possible D gene is TRBD1 (6 bases). The CDR3 runs to 14 residues. Trimming took off 5 bases at V and 0 bases at J, with 8 bases between the two ends. In germline, CDR1 is LGHNA, CDR2 YNFKEQ. CDR3 sequence (DNA): TGTGCCAGCAGCAAAGGGGGCTCCTACAATGAGCAGTTCTTC. It translates to CASSKGGSYNEQFF.

This clonotype occurred a few times. The rearrangement joins TRBV27 to TRBJ2-1; 8 bases fit TRBD1. Germline CDR1 reads MNHEY; CDR2 reads SMNVEV (reference sequence). J was trimmed by 6 bases and V by 6 bases; bases with no gene match: 4. This CDR3 spans 13 amino acids. The chain's CDR3 is CASREQGANEQFF. CDR3 DNA: TGTGCCAGCAGAGAGCAGGGGGCCAATGAGCAGTTCTTC.

This sequence joins TRBV18 and TRBJ2-1, with D hard to call. This CDR3 is built from 13 residues. V lost 2 bases and J lost 4, with 6 bases in between. In germline, CDR1 is KGHSH, CDR2 LQKENI. CDR3 sequence (DNA): TGTGCCAGCTCACCAGCGATATACAATGAGCAGTTCTTC. This encodes CASSPAIYNEQFF.

This clonotype turned up a few times. The chain is built from TRBV6-5 and TRBJ2-7; a possible D gene is TRBD2 (5 bases). CDR3 length: 15 residues. Trimming removed 6 bases at V and 7 bases at J, with 22 bases between. Germline CDR1 and CDR2: MNHEY and SVGAGI. This CDR3 is CASRRGAAGGGEQYF. Here the CDR3 DNA reads TGTGCCAGCAGGCGAGGAGCGGCCGGAGGTGGGGAGCAGTACTTC.

This clonotype was observed a few times. The rearrangement joins TRBV10-3 to TRBJ2-7; 11 bases agree with TRBD2. The germline V gene encodes CDR1 ENHRY and CDR2 SYGVKD. V was pared by 6 bases and J by 2 bases, with 6 bases of the junction left unmatched. The CDR3 contains 15 residues. CDR3 coding DNA: TGTGCCATCAGAGCAACTAGCGGGAGCCCCTACGAGCAGTACTTC. Translated: CAIRATSGSPYEQYF.

This clonotype came up a few times. This chain joins TRBV30 and TRBJ1-5, with a tentative D call TRBD1 (6 bases). The CDR3 has 13 amino acids. V lost 0 bases and J 5 bases, leaving 8 bases between the germline ends. Germline CDR1 and CDR2: GTSNPN and SVGIG (reference sequence). The CDR3 sequence: CAWSVRGDQPQHF. Here the CDR3 DNA reads TGTGCCTGGAGTGTAAGGGGGGATCAGCCCCAGCATTTT. Drawing the rest from reference TRBV30 and TRBJ1-5, the complete variable domain is SQTIHQWPATLVQPVGSPLSLECTVEGTSNPNLYWYRQAAGRGLQLLFYSVGIGQISSEVPQNLSASRPQDRQFILSSKKLLLSDSGFYLCAWSVRGDQPQHFGDGTRLSIL.

This clonotype was detected only a few times. This may arise from a read error, as a much more abundant clone is one base away. This chain uses TRBV7-9 with TRBJ2-1; no clear D. The germline gives CDR1 SEHNR, CDR2 FQNEAQ (reference sequence). The CDR3 spans 15 residues. Trimming left V 2 bases short and J 7 bases short, with 15 bases between. This CDR3 is CASSLLSGEENEQFF. The CDR3, as DNA: TGTGCCAGCAGCTTATTATCAGGAGAGGAAAATGAGCAGTTCTTC. Variable domain in full (rest from reference TRBV7-9 and TRBJ2-1): DTGVSQNPRHKITKRGQNVTFRCDPISEHNRLYWYRQTLGQGPEFLTYFQNEAQLEKSRLLSDRFSAERPKGSFSTLEIQRTEQGDSAMYLCASSLLSGEENEQFFGPGTRLTVL.

The chain joins TRBV9 to TRBJ1-3; tentatively, D is TRBD1 (6 bases). Trimming removed 4 bases at V and 2 bases at J, with 10 bases between. CDR3 length: 14 amino acids. Germline CDR1 SGDLS, CDR2 YYNGEE. Here the CDR3 reads CASSTTGPGNTIYF. For the CDR3, the DNA is TGTGCCAGCAGCACTACAGGGCCTGGAAACACCATATATTTT.

The table lists this clonotype with a few counts. CDR3 coding DNA: TGTGCCAGCAGTTACTCGATTGGGGGAAGCGAAAAACTGTTTTTT. Translation gives CASSYSIGGSEKLFF. The chain is built from TRBV6-5 and TRBJ1-4, with D maybe TRBD1 (5 bases). Per the germline V gene, CDR1 is MNHEY and CDR2 is SVGAGI. The V end was cut by 0 bases, the J end by 8 bases, with 13 bases between. The CDR3 spans 15 residues.

Ten or more counts support this clonotype. The chain uses TRBV6-6 and TRBJ1-1, with a weak D call TRBD1 (6 bases). Trimming shortened V by 4 bases and J by 8 bases, and 8 bases separated the two germline ends. In germline, CDR1 is MNHNY, CDR2 SVGAGI (reference sequence). CDR3 size: 11 residues. DNA for the CDR3: TGTGCCAGCAGTTTGGACAGCGAAGCTTTCTTT. Translated, it gives CASSLDSEAFF.

The J gene is TRBJ1-6, the V gene TRBV20-1; the D is unclear. Germline V CDR1 and CDR2: DFQATT, SNEGSKA (reference sequence). The CDR3 runs to 15 residues. V was cut by 3 bases and J by 7 bases, with 16 bases left in between. CDR3 protein: CSASGVNPINSPLHF. CDR3 DNA: TGCAGTGCTAGTGGAGTCAATCCAATCAATTCACCCCTCCACTTT.

This chain uses TRBV19 with TRBJ2-3; TRBD2 aligns across 11 bases. The V gene end was trimmed by 9 bases and the J gene end by 4 bases; junction bases not matched to a gene: 12. CDR1 LNHDA and CDR2 SQIVND come from the germline V gene (reference sequence). The CDR3 consists of 16 residues. The CDR3 nucleotides read TGTGCCAGCGCGAATAGCGGGAGGGTAAGAGCAGATACGCAGTATTTT. This sequence encodes CASANSGRVRADTQYF.

This clonotype was picked up many times. The V gene is TRBV5-1, the J gene TRBJ2-1; D not certain. In germline, CDR1 is SGHRS, CDR2 YFSETQ. This CDR3 is 15 amino acids long. V was trimmed by 0 bases and J by 8 bases, leaving 15 bases between them. DNA of the CDR3: TGCGCCAGCAGCTTGGCCGGCCTAGAGGCCGATGAGCAGTTCTTC. The encoded protein is CASSLAGLEADEQFF.

The V and J genes are TRBV3-1 and TRBJ2-3, with no clear D. CDR1 and CDR2 from the germline V gene are LGHDT and YNNKEL (reference sequence). V shed 4 bases and J shed 8 bases, with 13 bases lying between them. The CDR3 is 13 residues long. The CDR3 bases are TGTGCCAGCAGCCCGATTGGGATCGGTACGCAGTATTTT. It is translated as CASSPIGIGTQYF.

This clonotype came up a few times. The chain uses TRBV20-1 and TRBJ2-7; D is perhaps TRBD1 (6 bases). This CDR3 has 14 amino acids. Per germline, CDR1 DFQATT and CDR2 SNEGSKA (reference sequence). The ends were cut back, 1 base at V and 2 bases at J, with 12 bases in the middle. CDR3 in DNA: TGCAGTGCTAGAGTACAACAGGGTCCCTACGAGCAGTACTTC. This codes for CSARVQQGPYEQYF.

This clonotype was counted at least ten times. The chain carries TRBV5-1 and TRBJ2-1; tentative D call: TRBD1 (5 bases). This CDR3 region has 13 residues. V lost 4 bases to trimming and J lost 9 bases, with 14 bases between them. CDR1 is SGHRS and CDR2 is YFSETQ in the germline V gene. This chain's CDR3 is CASSGQQGTEQFF. CDR3 DNA: TGCGCCAGCAGCGGGCAGCAGGGCACTGAGCAGTTCTTC.

This clonotype was counted a few times. This chain connects TRBV10-3 to TRBJ2-1, with TRBD2 matching 12 bases. This CDR3 region has 15 residues. After removal of 0 bases from V and 8 bases from J, the junction contained 2 bases not matched to a gene. The germline V gene has CDR1 ENHRY and CDR2 SYGVKD. In nucleotides, the CDR3 is TGTGCCATCAGTGAGTCGCGACTAGCGGGGGATGAGCAGTTCTTC. Amino acid sequence: CAISESRLAGDEQFF.

This clonotype was seen at least ten times. The J gene is TRBJ2-7, the V gene TRBV4-1; TRBD1 matches 7 bases. V shed 4 bases, J shed 3 bases, and the junction held 3 bases outside the gene matches. Looked up from germline, CDR1 is MGHRA and CDR2 is YSYEKL. This CDR3 has 13 residues. The CDR3 DNA sequence: TGCGCCAGCAGCCGACAGGGTGACTACGAGCAGTACTTC. Translating gives CASSRQGDYEQYF.